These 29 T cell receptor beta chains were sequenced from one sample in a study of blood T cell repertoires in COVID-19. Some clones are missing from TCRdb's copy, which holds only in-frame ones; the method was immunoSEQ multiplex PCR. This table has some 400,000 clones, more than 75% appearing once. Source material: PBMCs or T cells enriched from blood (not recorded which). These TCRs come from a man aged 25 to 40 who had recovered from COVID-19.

The chain's CDR3 is CASSATGEGTEAFF. CDR3 nucleotide sequence: TGTGCCAGCAGCGCGACAGGGGAAGGCACTGAAGCTTTCTTT. The rearrangement uses TRBV9 and TRBJ1-1; 8 bases fit TRBD1. The CDR3 runs to 14 residues. CDR1 and CDR2 from the germline V gene are SGDLS and YYNGEE. Germline trimming cut 3 bases from V and 4 bases from J; bases unmatched to any gene: 5.

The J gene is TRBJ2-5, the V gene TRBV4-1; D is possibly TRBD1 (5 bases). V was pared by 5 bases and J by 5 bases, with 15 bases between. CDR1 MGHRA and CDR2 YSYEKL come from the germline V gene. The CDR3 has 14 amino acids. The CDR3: CASSTDRGKETQYF. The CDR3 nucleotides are TGCGCCAGCAGCACAGACAGAGGAAAGGAGACCCAGTACTTC.

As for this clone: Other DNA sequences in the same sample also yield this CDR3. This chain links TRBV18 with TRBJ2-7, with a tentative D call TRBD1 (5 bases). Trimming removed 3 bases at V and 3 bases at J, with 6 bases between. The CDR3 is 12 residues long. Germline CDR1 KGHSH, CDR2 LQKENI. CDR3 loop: CASSPDSYEQYF. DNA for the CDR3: TGTGCCAGCTCACCCGACAGCTACGAGCAGTACTTC. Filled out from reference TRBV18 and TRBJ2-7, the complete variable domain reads NAGVMQNPRHLVRRRGQEARLRCSPMKGHSHVYWYRQLPEEGLKFMVYLQKENIIDESGMPKERFSAEFPKEGPSILRIQQVVRGDSAAYFCASSPDSYEQYFGPGTRLTVT.

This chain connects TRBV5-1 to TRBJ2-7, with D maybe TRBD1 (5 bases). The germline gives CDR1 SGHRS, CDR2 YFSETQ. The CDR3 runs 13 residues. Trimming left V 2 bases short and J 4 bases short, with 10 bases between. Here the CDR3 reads CASSLETAYEQYF. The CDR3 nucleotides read TGCGCCAGCAGCTTAGAGACAGCGTACGAGCAGTACTTC.

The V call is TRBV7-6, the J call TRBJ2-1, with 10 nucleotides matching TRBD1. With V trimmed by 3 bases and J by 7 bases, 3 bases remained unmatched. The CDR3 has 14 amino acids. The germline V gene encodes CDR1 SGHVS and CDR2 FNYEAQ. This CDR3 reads CASSLDRGWNEQFF. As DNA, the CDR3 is TGTGCCAGCAGCTTGGACAGGGGGTGGAATGAGCAGTTCTTC.

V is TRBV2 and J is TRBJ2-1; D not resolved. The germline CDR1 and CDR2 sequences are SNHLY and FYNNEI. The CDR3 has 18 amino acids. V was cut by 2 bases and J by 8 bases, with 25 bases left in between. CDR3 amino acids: CASSEIEWALSSGDEQFF. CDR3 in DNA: TGTGCCAGCAGTGAAATAGAGTGGGCTTTGAGTTCAGGCGATGAGCAGTTCTTC.

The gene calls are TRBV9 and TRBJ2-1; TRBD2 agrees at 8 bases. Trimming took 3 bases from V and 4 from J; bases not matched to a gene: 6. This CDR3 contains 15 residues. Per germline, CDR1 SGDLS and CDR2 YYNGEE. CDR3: CASSAAGGSYNEQFF. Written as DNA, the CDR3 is TGTGCCAGCAGCGCCGCGGGGGGTTCATACAATGAGCAGTTCTTC.

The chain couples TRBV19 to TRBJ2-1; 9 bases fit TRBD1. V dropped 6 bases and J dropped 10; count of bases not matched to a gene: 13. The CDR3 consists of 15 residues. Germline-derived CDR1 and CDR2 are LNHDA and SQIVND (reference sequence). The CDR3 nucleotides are TGTGCCAGTAGGAGACCGGGACAGGGATTTTGGGAGCAGTTCTTC. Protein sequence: CASRRPGQGFWEQFF.

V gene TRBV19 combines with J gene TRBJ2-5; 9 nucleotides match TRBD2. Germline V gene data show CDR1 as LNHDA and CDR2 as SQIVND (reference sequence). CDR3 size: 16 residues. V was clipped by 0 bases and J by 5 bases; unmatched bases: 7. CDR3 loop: CASSIDPGTSLETQYF. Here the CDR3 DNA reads TGTGCCAGTAGTATAGACCCCGGGACTAGCTTGGAGACCCAGTACTTC.

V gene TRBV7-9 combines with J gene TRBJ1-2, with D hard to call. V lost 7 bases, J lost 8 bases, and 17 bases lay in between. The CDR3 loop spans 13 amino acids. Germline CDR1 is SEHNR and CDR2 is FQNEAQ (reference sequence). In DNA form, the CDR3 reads TGTGCCAGCACCCCGGGTGGCTCGCAAGGCTACACCTTC. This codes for CASTPGGSQGYTF.

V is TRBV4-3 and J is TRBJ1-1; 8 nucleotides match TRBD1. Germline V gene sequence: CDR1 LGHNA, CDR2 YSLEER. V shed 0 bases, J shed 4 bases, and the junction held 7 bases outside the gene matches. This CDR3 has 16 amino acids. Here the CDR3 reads CASSQDAQGGVTEAFF. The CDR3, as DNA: TGCGCCAGCAGCCAAGATGCACAGGGGGGTGTCACTGAAGCTTTCTTT.

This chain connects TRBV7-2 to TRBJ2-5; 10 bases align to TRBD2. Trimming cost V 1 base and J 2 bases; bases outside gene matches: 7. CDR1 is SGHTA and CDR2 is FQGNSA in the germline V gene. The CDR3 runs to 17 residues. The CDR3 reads CASSLVASGGAQETQYF. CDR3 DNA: TGTGCCAGCAGCTTAGTGGCTAGCGGGGGCGCTCAAGAGACCCAGTACTTC.

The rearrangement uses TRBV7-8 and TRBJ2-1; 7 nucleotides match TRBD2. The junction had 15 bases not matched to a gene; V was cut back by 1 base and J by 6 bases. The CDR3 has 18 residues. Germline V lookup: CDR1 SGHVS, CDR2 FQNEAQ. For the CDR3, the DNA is TGTGCCAGCAGCTTAGGGAGGTTAGCGGGCCGAATTTCCAATGAGCAGTTCTTC. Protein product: CASSLGRLAGRISNEQFF.

The CDR3: CASSPRGMAGELFF. CDR3 nucleotides: TGTGCCAGCAGCCCCCGCGGGATGGCCGGGGAGCTGTTTTTT. The V and J genes are TRBV7-3 and TRBJ2-2, with D perhaps matching TRBD2 (6 bases). This CDR3 is built from 14 residues. Per germline, CDR1 SGHTA and CDR2 FQGTGA. V lost 5 bases to trimming and J lost 6 bases, with 13 bases between them.

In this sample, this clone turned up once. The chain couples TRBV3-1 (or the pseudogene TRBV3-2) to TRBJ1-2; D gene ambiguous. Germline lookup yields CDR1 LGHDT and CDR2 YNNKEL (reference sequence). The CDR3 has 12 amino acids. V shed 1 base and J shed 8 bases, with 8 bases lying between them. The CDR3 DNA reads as TGTGCCAGCAGCCAAGCCCCTATGGGCTACACCTTC. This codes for CASSQAPMGYTF.

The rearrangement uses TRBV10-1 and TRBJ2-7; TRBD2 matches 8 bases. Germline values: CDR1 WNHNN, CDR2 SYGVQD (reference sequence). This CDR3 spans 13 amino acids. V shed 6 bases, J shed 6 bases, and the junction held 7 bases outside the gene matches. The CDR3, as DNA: TGCGCCAGCAGCGACGCGGGGGGAGGCGAGCAGTACTTC. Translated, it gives CASSDAGGGEQYF.

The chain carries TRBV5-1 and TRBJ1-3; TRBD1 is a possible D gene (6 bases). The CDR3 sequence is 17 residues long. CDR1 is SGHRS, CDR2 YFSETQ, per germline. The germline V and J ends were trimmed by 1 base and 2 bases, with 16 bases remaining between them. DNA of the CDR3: TGCGCCAGCAGCTTGATTGGTACAGGGAGAACTGGAAACACCATATATTTT. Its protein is CASSLIGTGRTGNTIYF.

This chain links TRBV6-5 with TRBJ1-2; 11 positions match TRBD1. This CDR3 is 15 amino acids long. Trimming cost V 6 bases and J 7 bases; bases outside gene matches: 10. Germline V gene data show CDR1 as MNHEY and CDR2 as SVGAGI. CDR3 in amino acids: CASSQAPGQGGGYTF. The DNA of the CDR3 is TGTGCCAGCAGCCAAGCTCCGGGACAGGGGGGTGGCTACACCTTC.

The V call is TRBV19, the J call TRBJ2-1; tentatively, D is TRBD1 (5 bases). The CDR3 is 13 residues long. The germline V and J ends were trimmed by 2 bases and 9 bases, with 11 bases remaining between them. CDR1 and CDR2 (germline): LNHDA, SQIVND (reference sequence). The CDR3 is CASSIPGLGEQFF. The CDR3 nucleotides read TGTGCCAGTAGTATACCAGGGTTAGGTGAGCAGTTCTTC.

CDR3 region: CASSLRDRSATNEKLFF. CDR3 nucleotides: TGTGCCAGCAGTTTACGGGACAGGAGTGCAACTAATGAAAAACTGTTTTTT. This rearrangement joins TRBV27 to TRBJ1-4, with TRBD1 identical over 8 bases. The CDR3 extends over 17 amino acids. J gave up 0 bases and V 2 bases, and 5 bases lay outside the gene matches. Per germline, CDR1 MNHEY and CDR2 SMNVEV (reference sequence). The full variable domain, with the rest looked up from reference TRBV27 and TRBJ1-4, is EAQVTQNPRYLITVTGKKLTVTCSQNMNHEYMSWYRQDPGLGLRQIYYSMNVEVTDKGDVPEGYKVSRKEKRNFPLILESPSPNQTSLYFCASSLRDRSATNEKLFFGSGTQLSVL.

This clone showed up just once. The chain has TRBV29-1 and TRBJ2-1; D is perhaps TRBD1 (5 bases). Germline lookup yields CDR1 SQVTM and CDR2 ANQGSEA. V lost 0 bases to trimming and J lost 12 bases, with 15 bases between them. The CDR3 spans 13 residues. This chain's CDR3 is CSVEESDRARQFF. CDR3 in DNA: TGCAGCGTTGAAGAATCCGACAGAGCAAGGCAGTTCTTC.

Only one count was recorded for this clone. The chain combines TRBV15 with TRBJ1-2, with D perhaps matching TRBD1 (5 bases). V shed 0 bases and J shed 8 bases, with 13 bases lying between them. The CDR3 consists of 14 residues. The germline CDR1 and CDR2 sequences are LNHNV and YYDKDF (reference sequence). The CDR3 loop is CATSRDVGARGYTF. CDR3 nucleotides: TGTGCCACCAGCAGAGATGTAGGGGCCCGCGGCTACACCTTC.

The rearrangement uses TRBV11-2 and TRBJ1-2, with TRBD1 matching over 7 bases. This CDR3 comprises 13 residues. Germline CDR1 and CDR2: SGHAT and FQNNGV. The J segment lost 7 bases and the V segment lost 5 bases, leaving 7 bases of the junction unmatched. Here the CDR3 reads CASSLLDRSGYTF. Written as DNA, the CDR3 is TGTGCCAGCAGCCTCCTGGACAGGAGTGGCTACACCTTC.

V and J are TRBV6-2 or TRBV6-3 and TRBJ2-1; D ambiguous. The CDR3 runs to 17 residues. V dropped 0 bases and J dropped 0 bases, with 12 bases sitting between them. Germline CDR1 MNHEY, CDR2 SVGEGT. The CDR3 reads CASSYSFNRNSYNEQFF. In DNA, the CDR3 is TGTGCCAGCAGTTACTCCTTCAACAGAAACTCCTACAATGAGCAGTTCTTC.

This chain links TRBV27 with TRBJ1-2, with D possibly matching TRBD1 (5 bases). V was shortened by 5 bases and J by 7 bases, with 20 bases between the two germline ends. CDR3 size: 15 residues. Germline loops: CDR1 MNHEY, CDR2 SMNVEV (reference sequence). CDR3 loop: CASSPPPGRGGGYTF. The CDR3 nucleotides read TGTGCCAGCAGTCCACCCCCAGGGCGCGGGGGTGGCTACACCTTC.

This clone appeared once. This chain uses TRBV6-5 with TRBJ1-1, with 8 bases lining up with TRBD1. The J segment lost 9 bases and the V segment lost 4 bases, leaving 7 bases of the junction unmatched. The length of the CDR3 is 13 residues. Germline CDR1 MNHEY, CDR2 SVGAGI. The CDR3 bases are TGTGCCAGCAGTTTCCCCGGGACAGGCAAAGCTTTCTTT. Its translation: CASSFPGTGKAFF.

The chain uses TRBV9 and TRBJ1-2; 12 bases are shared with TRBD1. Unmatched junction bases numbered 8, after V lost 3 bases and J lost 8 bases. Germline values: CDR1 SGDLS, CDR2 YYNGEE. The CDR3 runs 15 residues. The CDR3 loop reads CASSALGQGARGYTF. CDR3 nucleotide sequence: TGTGCCAGCAGCGCCCTGGGACAGGGGGCCAGGGGCTACACCTTC. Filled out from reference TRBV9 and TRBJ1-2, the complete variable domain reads DSGVTQTPKHLITATGQRVTLRCSPRSGDLSVYWYQQSLDQGLQFLIQYYNGEERAKGNILERFSAQQFPDLHSELNLSSLELGDSALYFCASSALGQGARGYTFGSGTRLTVV.

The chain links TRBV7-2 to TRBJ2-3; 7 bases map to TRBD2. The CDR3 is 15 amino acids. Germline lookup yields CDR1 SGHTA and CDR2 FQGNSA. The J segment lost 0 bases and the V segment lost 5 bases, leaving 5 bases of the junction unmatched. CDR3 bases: TGTGCCAGCAGCCCTTTAGCGGGTAGCACAGATACGCAGTATTTT. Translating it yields CASSPLAGSTDTQYF.

CDR3 sequence: CASSLVRGGFNEQFF. CDR3 bases: TGCGCCAGCAGCTTGGTTAGGGGAGGTTTCAATGAGCAGTTCTTC. The gene calls are TRBV5-1 and TRBJ2-1; TRBD2 is a possible D gene (6 bases). V lost 0 bases and J lost 6, with 13 bases in between. CDR1 is SGHRS, CDR2 YFSETQ, per germline. This CDR3 contains 15 residues.